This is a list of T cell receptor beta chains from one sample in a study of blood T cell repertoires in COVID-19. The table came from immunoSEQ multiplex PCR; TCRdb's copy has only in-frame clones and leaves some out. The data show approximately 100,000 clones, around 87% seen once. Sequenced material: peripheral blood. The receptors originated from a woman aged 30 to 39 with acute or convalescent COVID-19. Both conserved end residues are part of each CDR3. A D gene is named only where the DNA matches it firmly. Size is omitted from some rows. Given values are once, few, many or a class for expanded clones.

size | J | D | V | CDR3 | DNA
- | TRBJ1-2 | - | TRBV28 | CASSPRQFGYTF | TGTGCCAGCAGTCCTCGACAGTTTGGCTACACCTTC
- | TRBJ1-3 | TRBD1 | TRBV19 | CASSMGGQEAGNTIYF | TGTGCCAGTAGTATGGGGGGACAGGAGGCTGGAAACACCATATATTTT
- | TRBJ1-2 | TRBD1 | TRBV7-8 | CASSPDRDYGYTF | TGTGCCAGCAGCCCCGACAGGGACTATGGCTACACCTTC
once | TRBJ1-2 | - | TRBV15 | CATSRAQGGYGYTF | TGTGCCACCAGCAGGGCGCAGGGTGGCTATGGCTACACCTTC
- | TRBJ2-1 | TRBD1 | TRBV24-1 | CATSVTGSVNEQFF | TGTGCCACCAGTGTGACAGGGTCAGTCAATGAGCAGTTCTTC
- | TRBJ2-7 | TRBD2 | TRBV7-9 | CASSSLAGVSYEQYF | TGTGCCAGCAGCTCCCTAGCGGGGGTCTCCTACGAGCAGTACTTC
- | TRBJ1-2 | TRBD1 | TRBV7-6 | CASSLPGGQGAANYGYTF | TGTGCCAGCAGCTTACCCGGTGGACAGGGAGCAGCTAACTATGGCTACACCTTC
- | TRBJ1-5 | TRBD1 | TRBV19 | CASMTGFYQPQHF | TGTGCCAGTATGACAGGGTTCTATCAGCCCCAGCATTTT
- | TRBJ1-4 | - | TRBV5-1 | CASSSYQPGGEKLFF | TGCGCCAGCAGCTCCTATCAACCGGGAGGTGAAAAACTGTTTTTT
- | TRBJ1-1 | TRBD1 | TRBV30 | CAWATGNTEAFF | TGTGCCTGGGCGACAGGGAATACTGAAGCTTTCTTT
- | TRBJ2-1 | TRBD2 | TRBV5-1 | CASSPAGTTYNEQFF | TGCGCCAGCAGCCCGGCCGGGACTACATACAATGAGCAGTTCTTC
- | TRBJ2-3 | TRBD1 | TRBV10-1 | CASSTDRGADTQYF | TGCGCCAGCAGTACGGACAGGGGCGCAGATACGCAGTATTTT
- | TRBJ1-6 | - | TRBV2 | CASSEYGAGVDSPLHF | TGTGCCAGCAGTGAATACGGGGCAGGGGTGGATTCACCCCTCCACTTT
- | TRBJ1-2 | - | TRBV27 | CASKLQGDNYGYTF | TGTGCCAGCAAGTTACAGGGTGATAACTATGGCTACACCTTC
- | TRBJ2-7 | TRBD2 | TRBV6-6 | CASSPQLLAGEAYEQYF | TGTGCCAGCAGTCCCCAGCTGCTAGCGGGGGAGGCCTACGAGCAGTACTTC
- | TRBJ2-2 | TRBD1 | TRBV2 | CASKGQGRDGELFF | TGTGCCAGCAAAGGACAGGGGAGGGACGGGGAGCTGTTTTTT
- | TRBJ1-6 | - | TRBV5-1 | CASSQAPRGVSSPLHF | TGCGCCAGCAGCCAAGCCCCCAGGGGCGTGTCGTCACCCCTCCACTTT
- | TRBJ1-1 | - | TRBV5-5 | CASSLLTDTEAFF | TGTGCCAGCAGCTTGTTAACAGACACTGAAGCTTTCTTT
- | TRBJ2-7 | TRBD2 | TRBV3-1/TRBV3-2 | CASSQLAGTYEQYF | TGTGCCAGCAGCCAACTAGCGGGGACCTACGAGCAGTACTTC
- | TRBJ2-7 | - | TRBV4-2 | CASSLGGGYEQYF | TGTGCCAGCAGCCTGGGAGGGGGATACGAGCAGTACTTC
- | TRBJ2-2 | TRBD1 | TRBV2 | CASSPGTGEAGELFF | TGTGCCAGCAGCCCCGGGACAGGGGAGGCCGGGGAGCTGTTTTTT
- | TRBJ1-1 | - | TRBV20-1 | CSASGREDEAFF | TGCAGTGCTAGTGGCAGGGAGGATGAAGCTTTCTTT
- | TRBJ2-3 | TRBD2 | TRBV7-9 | CASSFGGTYTDTQYF | TGTGCCAGCAGCTTCGGGGGGACCTACACAGATACGCAGTATTTT
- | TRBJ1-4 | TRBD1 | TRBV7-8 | CASSLDREGEKLFF | TGTGCCAGCAGCTTGGACAGGGAAGGCGAAAAACTGTTTTTT
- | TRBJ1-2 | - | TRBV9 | CASSVLPFDYGYTF | TGTGCCAGCAGCGTTCTACCTTTTGACTATGGCTACACCTTC
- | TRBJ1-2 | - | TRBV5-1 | CASSLSYSNYGYTF | TGCGCCAGCAGCTTGAGCTACAGCAACTATGGCTACACCTTC
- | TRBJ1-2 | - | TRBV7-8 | CASSPKDRGPNYGYTF | TGTGCCAGCAGCCCTAAGGACAGAGGACCTAACTATGGCTACACCTTC
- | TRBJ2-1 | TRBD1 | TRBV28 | CASRDRGPSRTYNEQFF | TGTGCCAGCAGGGACAGGGGGCCGTCTAGAACTTACAATGAGCAGTTCTTC
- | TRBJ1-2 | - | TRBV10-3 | CAISPGQGYGYTF | TGTGCCATCAGTCCAGGGCAGGGCTATGGCTACACCTTC
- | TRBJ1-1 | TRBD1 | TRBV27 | CASSSDRAGTEAFF | TGTGCCAGCAGTTCCGACAGGGCTGGGACTGAAGCTTTCTTT
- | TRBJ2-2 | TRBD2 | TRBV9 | CASRSTGGPGELFF | TGTGCCAGCAGGTCTACGGGGGGGCCCGGGGAGCTGTTTTTT
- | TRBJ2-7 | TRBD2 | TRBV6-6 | CASRRPGGYEQYF | TGTGCCAGCAGGAGACCGGGAGGCTACGAGCAGTACTTC
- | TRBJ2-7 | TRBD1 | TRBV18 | CASSPGQGKGYEQYF | TGTGCCAGCTCACCTGGACAGGGAAAAGGGTACGAGCAGTACTTC
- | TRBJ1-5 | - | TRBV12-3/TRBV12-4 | CASSFTGDQPQHF | TGTGCCAGCAGTTTTACAGGCGACCAGCCCCAGCATTTT
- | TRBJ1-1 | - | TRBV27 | CASSPVDFNTEAFF | TGTGCCAGCAGTCCCGTTGACTTTAACACTGAAGCTTTCTTT
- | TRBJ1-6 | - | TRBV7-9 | CASSSPLDSPLHF | TGTGCCAGCAGCTCCCCACTGGATTCACCCCTCCACTTT
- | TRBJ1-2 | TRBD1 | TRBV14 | CASSQGTGGYGYTF | TGTGCCAGCAGCCAGGGTACAGGGGGATATGGCTACACCTTC
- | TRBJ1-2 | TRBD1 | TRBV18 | CASSAFDRDYGYTF | TGTGCCAGCTCAGCCTTCGACAGGGATTATGGCTACACCTTC
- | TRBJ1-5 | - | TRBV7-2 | CASSLKLDQPQHF | TGTGCCAGCAGCTTAAAGCTGGATCAGCCCCAGCATTTT
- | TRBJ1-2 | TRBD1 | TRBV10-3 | CAVGQGVVGNYGYTF | TGTGCCGTGGGACAGGGAGTGGTCGGCAACTATGGCTACACCTTC
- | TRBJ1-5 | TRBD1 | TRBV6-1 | CASSEGQGFYQPQHF | TGTGCCAGCAGTGAGGGACAGGGGTTTTATCAGCCCCAGCATTTT
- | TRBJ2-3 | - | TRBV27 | CASSSLAKGEDTQYF | TGTGCCAGCAGCTCACTAGCTAAGGGAGAGGATACGCAGTATTTT
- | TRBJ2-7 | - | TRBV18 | CASSPAGEQYF | TGTGCCAGCTCACCGGCGGGAGAGCAGTACTTC
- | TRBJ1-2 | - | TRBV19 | CASSLTGNYGYTF | TGTGCCAGTAGCCTAACAGGGAACTATGGCTACACCTTC
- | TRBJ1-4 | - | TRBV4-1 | CASSQDGGANEKLFF | TGCGCCAGCAGCCAAGATGGGGGGGCTAATGAAAAACTGTTTTTT
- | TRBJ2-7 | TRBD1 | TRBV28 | CASSWTGTVAEQYF | TGTGCCAGCAGCTGGACCGGGACAGTCGCCGAGCAGTACTTC
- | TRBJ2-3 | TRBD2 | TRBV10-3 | CAISVGTSGGVPNTQYF | TGTGCCATCAGTGTAGGGACTAGCGGGGGGGTACCGAATACGCAGTATTTT
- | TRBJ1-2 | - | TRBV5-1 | CASSHSVEKGYTF | TGCGCCAGCAGCCACTCGGTGGAGAAAGGCTACACCTTC
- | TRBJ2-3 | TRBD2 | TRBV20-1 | CSASLAGAGGDTQYF | TGCAGTGCTAGTCTAGCGGGGGCCGGGGGAGATACGCAGTATTTT
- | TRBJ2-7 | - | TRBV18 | CASSPPVDSYEQYF | TGTGCCAGCTCACCTCCCGTAGACTCCTACGAGCAGTACTTC
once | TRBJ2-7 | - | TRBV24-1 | CATSAGTQFYEQYF | TGTGCCACCAGTGCGGGGACTCAGTTCTACGAGCAGTACTTC
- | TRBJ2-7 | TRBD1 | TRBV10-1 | CASSLYRGREQYF | TGCGCCAGCAGTTTATACAGGGGGCGCGAGCAGTACTTC
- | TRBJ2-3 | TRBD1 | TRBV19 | CATAGTASTDTQYF | TGTGCCACGGCCGGGACAGCTAGCACAGATACGCAGTATTTT
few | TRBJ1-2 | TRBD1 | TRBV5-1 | CASSPFQGALGYGYTF | TGCGCCAGCAGCCCCTTTCAGGGGGCGTTGGGGTATGGCTACACCTTC
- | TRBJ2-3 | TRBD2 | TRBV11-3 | CASSLSGGPTDTQYF | TGTGCCAGCAGCCTTAGCGGGGGCCCCACGGATACGCAGTATTTT
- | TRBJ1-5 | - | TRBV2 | CASSDTGLSNQPQHF | TGTGCCAGCAGTGATACGGGTTTAAGCAATCAGCCCCAGCATTTT
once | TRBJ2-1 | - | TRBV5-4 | CASSSIGGPNYNEQFF | TGTGCCAGCAGCTCGATCGGGGGGCCTAACTACAATGAGCAGTTCTTC
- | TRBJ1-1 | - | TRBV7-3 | CASSPLSGALNTEAFF | TGTGCCAGCAGCCCTCTATCCGGAGCTCTGAACACTGAAGCTTTCTTT
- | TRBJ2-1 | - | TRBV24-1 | CATSDLPPGHQVDEQFF | TGTGCCACCAGTGATTTACCTCCGGGACACCAGGTCGATGAGCAGTTCTTC
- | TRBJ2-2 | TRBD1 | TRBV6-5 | CASGTGSNTGELFF | TGTGCCAGCGGGACAGGGTCAAACACCGGGGAGCTGTTTTTT